These T cell receptor beta chains were read from a single sample in a study of control samples from healthy donors and cancer patients. Produced via immunoSEQ multiplex PCR; TCRdb's table is partial and in-frame only. Of 57,000 or so clones listed, 90% were seen once; the top ten hold nearly 6%. The specimen sequenced was PBMCs. These receptors were taken from a man aged 55 to 70 with colorectal cancer. CDR3s include the opening cysteine and the closing phenylalanine or tryptophan. The D gene is left open where the match is weak. Some rows have no size entry. The others give once, few or many, or a class for an expanded clone.

V	size	D	J	DNA	CDR3
TRBV11-2	once	TRBD2	TRBJ2-3	TGTGCCAGCAGCTTAGAACTAGCGGGGGCCCACGCTAAGTCCACAGATACGCAGTATTTT	CASSLELAGAHAKSTDTQYF
TRBV6-6	.	.	TRBJ1-5	TGTGCCAGCAGGGAACCCGATCAGCCCCAGCATTTT	CASREPDQPQHF
TRBV27	.	TRBD1	TRBJ1-1	TGTGCCAGCAGTTCGGGACAGGCTCGGGGTACTGAAGCTTTCTTT	CASSSGQARGTEAFF
TRBV21-1	.	.	TRBJ1-1	TGTGCCAGCAGCCCTCAGACAACGAACACTGAAGCTTTCTTT	CASSPQTTNTEAFF
TRBV20-1	once	.	TRBJ2-7	TGCAGTGCTCTCGGTGGATACGAGCAGTACTTC	CSALGGYEQYF
TRBV7-9	few	.	TRBJ1-5	TGTGCCAGCAGCTGGAAGGGCCGACAGGCTAGCAATCAGCCCCAGCATTTT	CASSWKGRQASNQPQHF
TRBV6-6	.	TRBD1	TRBJ2-7	TGTGCCAGCAGTTACGGTGACAGGGATCCCTCCTACGAGCAGTACTTC	CASSYGDRDPSYEQYF
TRBV6-4	.	TRBD1	TRBJ2-3	TGTGCCAGCAGTGACACTTACAGGGGGCGAATCACAGATACGCAGTATTTT	CASSDTYRGRITDTQYF
TRBV2	.	.	TRBJ1-6	TGTGCCAGCAGAAAAGCAAGACAGACCGTATCCTATAATTCACCCCTCCACTTT	CASRKARQTVSYNSPLHF
TRBV28	.	TRBD1	TRBJ2-3	TGTGCCAGCATCCCCCCCGGGGGACAGGGGGCGACAGATACGCAGTATTTT	CASIPPGGQGATDTQYF
TRBV7-3	.	.	TRBJ2-2	TGTGCCAGCGGCAACATGGGCACCGGGGAGCTGTTTTTT	CASGNMGTGELFF
TRBV18	.	.	TRBJ2-2	TGTGCCAGCTCACCACCGGGACGGTATACCGGGGAGCTGTTTTTT	CASSPPGRYTGELFF
TRBV4-1	once	.	TRBJ2-5	TGCGCCAGCAGCCAACCGCTGGGGGGACAAGAGACCCAGTACTTC	CASSQPLGGQETQYF
TRBV6-5	.	.	TRBJ1-5	TGTGCCAGCAGTTTGACAGGTTCAGGGCCCCAGCATTTT	CASSLTGSGPQHF
TRBV2	.	TRBD2	TRBJ2-3	TGTGCCAGCGGGGGGGACTACCTTCAGGATACGCAGTATTTT	CASGGDYLQDTQYF
TRBV5-1	.	TRBD2	TRBJ2-3	TGCGCCAGCAGCTTACTAGCGGGGGCCCGCACAGATACGCAGTATTTT	CASSLLAGARTDTQYF
TRBV19	.	.	TRBJ2-6	TGTGCCAGTAGTATAGGGTACGGGGCCAACGTCCTGACTTTC	CASSIGYGANVLTF
TRBV4-3	.	.	TRBJ2-5	TGCGCCAGCAGCCAAGATGAGGGAGAGACCCAGTACTTC	CASSQDEGETQYF
TRBV6-2/TRBV6-3	.	.	TRBJ1-1	TGTGCCAGCAGTTTTGGACAGCTTGAAGCTTTCTTT	CASSFGQLEAFF
TRBV4-1	.	.	TRBJ2-4	TGCGCCAGCAGCCAAGATCAGGAGTCACTAGCCAAAAACATTCAGTACTTC	CASSQDQESLAKNIQYF
TRBV4-1	.	.	TRBJ2-2	TGCGCCAGCAGCCAAGAGGGGCGGGGCCTTCCCGGGGAGCTGTTTTTT	CASSQEGRGLPGELFF
TRBV6-4	once	TRBD1	TRBJ1-4	TGTAGCCGACAGGGGCGGATTGAAAAACTGTTTTTT	CSRQGRIEKLFF
TRBV15	.	TRBD1	TRBJ2-7	TGTGCCACCAGCAGAGGCTCCGGGACAGGGAGTGAGCAGTACTTC	CATSRGSGTGSEQYF
TRBV9	once	TRBD2	TRBJ2-1	TGTGCCAGCAGCGTAGATAGCGGGACTTACAATGAGCAGTTCTTC	CASSVDSGTYNEQFF
TRBV7-9	.	TRBD2	TRBJ2-1	TGTGCCAGCAGGCCCCTAGCGGGGGGGCTTTCTTACAATGAGCAGTTCTTC	CASRPLAGGLSYNEQFF
TRBV7-2	.	TRBD1	TRBJ1-2	TGTGCCAGCAGCTTCTCAGGGGCAGGGGGTGGTGGCTACACCTTC	CASSFSGAGGGGYTF
TRBV30	.	TRBD2	TRBJ2-3	TGTGCCTGGAGTAGTGAGCGGGGGGTGAGCACAGATACGCAGTATTTT	CAWSSERGVSTDTQYF
TRBV19	.	.	TRBJ1-4	TGTGCCAGTAGTACGGCCCGGCGGAGCAGGGGAACAAGGATAACTAATGAAAAACTGTTTTTT	CASSTARRSRGTRITNEKLFF
TRBV7-2	.	.	TRBJ2-7	TGTGCCAGCAGCTTACCCCGACGCTACGAGCAGTACTTC	CASSLPRRYEQYF
TRBV7-2	once	.	TRBJ1-2	TGTGCCAGCAGCTTAGCGGCTAACTATGGCTACACCTTC	CASSLAANYGYTF
TRBV9	.	TRBD2	TRBJ2-3	TGTGCCAGCAGCCCTCGACTAGCGGGGGGCACAGATACGCAGTATTTT	CASSPRLAGGTDTQYF
TRBV12-5	.	.	TRBJ1-2	TGTGCTAGTGGTTTTTGGGGGGCGCTCGACTATGGCTACACCTTC	CASGFWGALDYGYTF
TRBV2	.	TRBD1	TRBJ1-4	TGTGCCAGCAGGGAGAGGGGGCGGACTAATGAAAAACTGTTTTTT	CASRERGRTNEKLFF
TRBV5-6	.	.	TRBJ1-6	TGTGCCAGCAGCTACGGGACACCGGGTAATTCACCCCTCCACTTT	CASSYGTPGNSPLHF
TRBV7-9	.	.	TRBJ2-2	TGTGCCAGCAGCTCGACGACGGCGAACACCGGGGAGCTGTTTTTT	CASSSTTANTGELFF
TRBV6-1	.	.	TRBJ1-5	TGTGCCAGCAGTGGCCGCGGGGGGCGGAGGGATAATCAGCCCCAGCATTTT	CASSGRGGRRDNQPQHF
TRBV2	.	.	TRBJ1-1	TGTGCCAGCAGTGACCGGACAGACACTGAAGCTTTCTTT	CASSDRTDTEAFF
TRBV5-1	.	.	TRBJ2-7	TGCGCCAGCAGCCCAGGGACTTACCGACAAGACGGCCACGAGCAGTACTTC	CASSPGTYRQDGHEQYF
TRBV5-1	.	.	TRBJ1-3	TGCGCCAGCAGCGATATGACAGGCTACTCTGGAAACACCATATATTTT	CASSDMTGYSGNTIYF